This T cell receptor beta chain was documented in a study of CD8 T cells in Susac syndrome. Notes on the study in general: The authors acknowledged that their TCR sequencing and HLA analysis involved a relatively small number of individuals.

TCR beta from blood CD8+ and CD4+ T cells was sequenced. CDR3 length: 14 residues. V lost 1 base and J lost 4, with 13 bases in between. CDR1 SQVTM and CDR2 ANQGSEA come from the germline V gene. Reverse transcription of roughly 0.5 to 1 ug RNA used random hexamers. Multiplex PCR with immunoSEQ amplified the TCR beta CDR3 across 54 Vbeta and 13 Jbeta. TCRdb analysed the immunoSEQ multiplex PCR reads with MiXCR anew, one entry per CDR3 protein. The data hold 120,000 to 150,000 distinct CDR3 sequences, with 85% to 95% observed a single time. As for this clonotype: Its antigen is still unknown.

The sequenced sample consisted of CD4+ T cells from PBMCs. This chain uses TRBV29-1 with TRBJ1-2; D is unresolved. The clonotype originates from a human donor with multiple sclerosis. CDR3 nucleotides: TGCAGCGTTGAAGGCAACAGCGAATCCTATGGCTACACCTTC. Protein product: CSVEGNSESYGYTF.